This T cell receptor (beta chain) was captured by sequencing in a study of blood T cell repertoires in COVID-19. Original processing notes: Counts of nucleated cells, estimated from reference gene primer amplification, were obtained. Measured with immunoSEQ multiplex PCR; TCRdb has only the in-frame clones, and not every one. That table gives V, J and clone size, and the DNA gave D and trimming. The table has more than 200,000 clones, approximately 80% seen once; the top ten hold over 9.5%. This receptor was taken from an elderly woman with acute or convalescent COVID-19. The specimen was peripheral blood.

CDR3 residues: CALGQGDNEQFF. The CDR3 coding sequence is TGTGCCTTAGGACAGGGAGACAATGAGCAGTTCTTC. The genes are TRBV10-3 and TRBJ2-1; 8 bases agree with TRBD1. Germline V gene lookup returns CDR1 ENHRY and CDR2 SYGVKD. J was trimmed by 5 bases and V by 11 bases; bases with no gene match: 5. This CDR3 has 12 amino acids.